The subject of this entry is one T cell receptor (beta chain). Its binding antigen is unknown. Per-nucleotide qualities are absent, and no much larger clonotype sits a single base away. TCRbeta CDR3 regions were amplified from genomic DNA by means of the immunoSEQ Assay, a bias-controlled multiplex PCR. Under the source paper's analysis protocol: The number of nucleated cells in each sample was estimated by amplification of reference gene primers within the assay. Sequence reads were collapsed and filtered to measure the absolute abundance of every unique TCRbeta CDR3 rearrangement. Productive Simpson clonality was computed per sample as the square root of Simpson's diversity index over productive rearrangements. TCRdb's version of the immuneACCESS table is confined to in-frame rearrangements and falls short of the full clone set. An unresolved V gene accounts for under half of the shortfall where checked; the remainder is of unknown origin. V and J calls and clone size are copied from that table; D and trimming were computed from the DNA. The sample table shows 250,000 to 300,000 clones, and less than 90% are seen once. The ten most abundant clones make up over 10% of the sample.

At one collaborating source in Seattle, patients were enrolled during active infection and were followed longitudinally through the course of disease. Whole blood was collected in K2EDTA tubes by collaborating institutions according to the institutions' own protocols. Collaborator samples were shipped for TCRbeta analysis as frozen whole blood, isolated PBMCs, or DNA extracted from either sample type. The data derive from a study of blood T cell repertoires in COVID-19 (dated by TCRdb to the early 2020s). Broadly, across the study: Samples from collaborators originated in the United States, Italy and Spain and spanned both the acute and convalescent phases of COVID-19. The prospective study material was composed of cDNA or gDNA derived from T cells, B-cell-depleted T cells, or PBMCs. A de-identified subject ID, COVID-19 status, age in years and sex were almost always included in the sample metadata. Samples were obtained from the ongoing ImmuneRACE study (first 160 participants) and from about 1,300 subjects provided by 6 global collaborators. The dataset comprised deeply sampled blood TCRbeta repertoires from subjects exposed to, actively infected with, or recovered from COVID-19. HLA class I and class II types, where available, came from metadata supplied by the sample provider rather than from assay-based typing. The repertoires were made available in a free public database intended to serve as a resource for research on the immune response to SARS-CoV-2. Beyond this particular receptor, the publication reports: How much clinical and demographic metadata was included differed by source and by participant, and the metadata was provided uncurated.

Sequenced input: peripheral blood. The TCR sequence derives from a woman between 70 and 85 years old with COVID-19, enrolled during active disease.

The nucleotides are TGTGCCAGCAGTTACCCTGGGACAGCCTACGAGCAGTACTTC. Translated, it reads CASSYPGTAYEQYF. The chain uses TRBV6-2 or TRBV6-3 and TRBJ2-7, with 7 bases in between that match TRBD1. From the cysteine through the phenylalanine, the CDR3 covers 14 amino acids. The entry retains the CDR3 DNA only, 42 bases that are in frame from base 1. CDR1 and CDR2 were assigned from the germline V gene as MNHEY and SVGEGT. Trimming accounts for 2 bases at V and 2 bases at J, while the number of junction bases matched to no gene is 3.